Each of the 25 T cell receptor beta chains below was sequenced from the same sample in a study of T cell changes during pregnancy in multiple sclerosis. Profiled with immunoSEQ multiplex PCR; TCRdb holds only in-frame clones, not every one. The sample contains 55,000 to 85,000 clones, about nine tenths of which appear only once. Sequencing was performed on peripheral blood, taken in the third trimester of pregnancy. These receptors all come from a female donor with multiple sclerosis, enrolled in a pregnancy study.

This chain uses TRBV6-5 with TRBJ1-2; TRBD1 matches at 7 bases. There are 12 residues in the CDR3. Per germline, CDR1 MNHEY and CDR2 SVGAGI. V trimming: 4 bases; J trimming: 6 bases; junction bases outside the gene matches: 2. This CDR3 reads CASSSDRDGYTF. In DNA, the CDR3 is TGTGCCAGCAGTTCCGACAGGGATGGCTACACCTTC.

The chain uses TRBV29-1 and TRBJ1-5; D remains ambiguous. CDR3 length equals 14 residues. The germline V gene has CDR1 SQVTM and CDR2 ANQGSEA. The V end lost 6 bases, the J end lost 11 bases, and 23 bases lay between the germline ends. The CDR3: CSVAGTVLWVAQHF. CDR3 nucleotide sequence: TGCAGCGTCGCAGGTACGGTCCTCTGGGTTGCCCAGCATTTT.

The chain combines TRBV6-5 with TRBJ1-4; the D gene is possibly TRBD1 (6 bases). The CDR3 has 12 amino acids. In germline, CDR1 is MNHEY, CDR2 SVGAGI. V was pared by 8 bases and J by 8 bases, with 12 bases between. The CDR3 DNA reads TGTGCCAGCGGGGCAGGGGACGAAAAACTGTTTTTT. It specifies CASGAGDEKLFF.

The chain combines TRBV6-1 with TRBJ1-1; TRBD1 might be the D (6 bases). Trimming shortened V by 4 bases and J by 1 base, and 13 bases separated the two germline ends. Germline CDR1 reads MNHNS; CDR2 reads SASEGT. The CDR3 is 15 amino acids. The CDR3 loop is CASSASTGPNTEAFF. CDR3 DNA: TGTGCCAGCAGTGCGTCGACAGGCCCGAACACTGAAGCTTTCTTT.

The genes are TRBV6-1 and TRBJ2-2, with 9 bases that match TRBD1. With 3 bases clipped from V and 5 bases from J, the junction kept 7 bases outside the gene matches. The length of the CDR3 is 16 residues. CDR1 and CDR2 (germline): MNHNS, SASEGT. The CDR3 nucleotides are TGTGCCAGCAGTGAGCCCGGACAGGGGATAACCGGGGAGCTGTTTTTT. This gives the protein CASSEPGQGITGELFF.

The chain carries TRBV7-3 and TRBJ2-1; TRBD1 aligns across 9 bases. The CDR3 consists of 14 residues. Germline V gene lookup returns CDR1 SGHTA and CDR2 FQGTGA. The junction had 9 bases not matched to a gene; V was cut back by 5 bases and J by 10 bases. CDR3 sequence: CASSPSGTGWEQFF. CDR3 coding DNA: TGTGCCAGCAGCCCCTCCGGGACAGGGTGGGAGCAGTTCTTC.

This chain uses TRBV4-3 with TRBJ2-1, with D possibly TRBD1 on 6 matching bases. The V end was cut by 0 bases, the J end by 4 bases, with 13 bases between. Germline lookup yields CDR1 LGHNA and CDR2 YSLEER. The CDR3 totals 16 residues. DNA of the CDR3: TGCGCCAGCAGCCAAGATGTTGGGGGCAAGTACAATGAGCAGTTCTTC. Protein: CASSQDVGGKYNEQFF.

V usage is TRBV10-3 and J usage is TRBJ1-1; maybe TRBD1 (6 bases). The CDR3 sequence is 13 residues long. V dropped 5 bases and J dropped 5 bases, with 12 bases sitting between them. Germline V gene data show CDR1 as ENHRY and CDR2 as SYGVKD. CDR3 in amino acids: CAISPNRETEAFF. In DNA form, the CDR3 reads TGTGCCATCAGTCCGAACAGGGAAACTGAAGCTTTCTTT.

The rearrangement uses TRBV5-1 and TRBJ1-5; the match to TRBD1 covers 8 bases. Germline V gives CDR1 SGHRS, CDR2 YFSETQ. CDR3 length equals 14 residues. Germline trimming cut 4 bases from V and 2 bases from J; bases unmatched to any gene: 2. Here the CDR3 DNA reads TGCGCCAGCAGCGCGACAGGGGGCAATCAGCCCCAGCATTTT. Protein product: CASSATGGNQPQHF.

This chain joins TRBV11-2 and TRBJ1-1; 9 positions match TRBD1. The CDR3 sequence is 14 residues long. V lost 5 bases, J lost 1 base, and 2 bases stayed unmatched. Germline V gene sequence: CDR1 SGHAT, CDR2 FQNNGV. CDR3 in amino acids: CASSPTGGNTEAFF. The DNA of the CDR3 is TGTGCCAGCAGCCCGACAGGGGGGAACACTGAAGCTTTCTTT.

The chain joins TRBV5-1 to TRBJ1-4; possible D gene TRBD1, 5 bases. Trimming cost V 0 bases and J 7 bases, with 13 bases left between them. CDR1 is SGHRS, CDR2 YFSETQ, per germline. The CDR3 spans 15 residues. CDR3: CASSLATGGGEKLFF. CDR3 sequence (DNA): TGCGCCAGCAGCTTGGCCACTGGGGGAGGTGAAAAACTGTTTTTT. The full variable domain, in which reference TRBV5-1 and TRBJ1-4 provide the parts outside the CDR3, is KAGVTQTPRYLIKTRGQQVTLSCSPISGHRSVSWYQQTPGQGLQFLFEYFSETQRNKGNFPGRFSGRQFSNSRSEMNVSTLELGDSALYLCASSLATGGGEKLFFGSGTQLSVL.

The V call is TRBV18, the J call TRBJ1-1, with 7 bases aligning to TRBD1. This CDR3 is built from 15 residues. Germline lookup yields CDR1 KGHSH and CDR2 LQKENI. V shed 5 bases, J shed 1 base, and the junction held 7 bases outside the gene matches. The CDR3 nucleotides are TGTGCCAGCTCAATAAAGACAGGGAAGAACACTGAAGCTTTCTTT. Protein: CASSIKTGKNTEAFF.

The CDR3: CASSVAMGLNEQYF. The CDR3 coding sequence is TGCGCCAGCAGCGTAGCGATGGGTCTTAACGAGCAGTACTTC. The chain recombines TRBV5-1 with TRBJ2-7, with D tentatively TRBD2 (5 bases). The CDR3 sequence is 14 residues long. The V gene lost 4 bases and the J gene lost 5 bases, with 16 bases spanning the gap. The germline V gene has CDR1 SGHRS and CDR2 YFSETQ.

The chain has TRBV6-1 and TRBJ1-2; D is perhaps TRBD1 (6 bases). Germline V lookup: CDR1 MNHNS, CDR2 SASEGT. The CDR3 has 14 amino acids. Trimming took 5 bases from V and 3 from J, leaving 13 bases between them. CDR3 amino acids: CASSTNKGDYGYTF. The DNA for the CDR3 is TGTGCCAGCAGTACCAACAAGGGGGACTATGGCTACACCTTC.

V is TRBV27 and J is TRBJ1-4; TRBD1 matches at 10 bases. The junction had 10 bases not matched to a gene; V was cut back by 5 bases and J by 7 bases. Germline CDR1 and CDR2: MNHEY and SMNVEV (reference sequence). The CDR3 length is 16 residues. The CDR3 here is CASSPPRTGGGEKLFF. Here the CDR3 DNA reads TGTGCCAGCAGTCCGCCCCGGACAGGGGGAGGTGAAAAACTGTTTTTT.

This clone has a single count. V gene TRBV4-3 combines with J gene TRBJ2-4, with D possibly being TRBD2 (5 bases). Trimming shortened V by 4 bases and J by 0 bases, and 13 bases separated the two germline ends. This CDR3 spans 16 amino acids. Germline assignment: CDR1 LGHNA and CDR2 YSLEER. The CDR3 loop is CASSRGIGLAKNIQYF. The CDR3 DNA is TGCGCCAGCAGCCGAGGGATCGGATTAGCCAAAAACATTCAGTACTTC.

J is TRBJ1-5 and V is TRBV6-5; D not certain. Germline V lookup: CDR1 MNHEY, CDR2 SVGAGI. This CDR3 has 14 amino acids. Trimming took 3 bases from V and 2 from J, leaving 8 bases between them. DNA for the CDR3: TGTGCCAGCAGTTATACAATGGGCAATCAGCCCCAGCATTTT. Its protein product is CASSYTMGNQPQHF.

The V and J genes are TRBV19 and TRBJ1-5; TRBD1 is a possible D gene (5 bases). Germline CDR1 is LNHDA and CDR2 is SQIVND (reference sequence). This CDR3 contains 14 residues. V dropped 5 bases and J dropped 5 bases, with 13 bases sitting between them. The CDR3: CASSPPGGDQPQHF. CDR3 coding DNA: TGTGCCAGTAGTCCCCCCGGGGGAGATCAGCCCCAGCATTTT. The full variable domain, with the rest looked up from reference TRBV19 and TRBJ1-5, is DGGITQSPKYLFRKEGQNVTLSCEQNLNHDAMYWYRQDPGQGLRLIYYSQIVNDFQKGDIAEGYSVSREKKESFPLTVTSAQKNPTAFYLCASSPPGGDQPQHFGDGTRLSIL.

V gene TRBV7-3 combines with J gene TRBJ1-1; D gene uncertain. V lost 2 bases and J lost 1, with 5 bases in between. The CDR3 is 13 residues long. Germline CDR1 SGHTA, CDR2 FQGTGA. The DNA of the CDR3 is TGTGCCAGCAGCTTAGTCCAGAACACTGAAGCTTTCTTT. This sequence encodes CASSLVQNTEAFF. Complete variable domain (other parts from reference TRBV7-3 and TRBJ1-1): GAGVSQTPSNKVTEKGKYVELRCDPISGHTALYWYRQSLGQGPEFLIYFQGTGAADDSGLPNDRFFAVRPEGSVSTLKIQRTERGDSAVYLCASSLVQNTEAFFGQGTRLTVV.

V is TRBV7-8 and J is TRBJ1-5; no definite D call. In germline, CDR1 is SGHVS, CDR2 FQNEAQ. This CDR3 spans 15 amino acids. Trimming removed 1 base from V and 8 bases from J, with 15 bases in between. CDR3 amino acids: CASSLDSPHIKPQHF. The DNA of the CDR3 is TGTGCCAGCAGCTTAGACAGTCCGCACATCAAGCCCCAGCATTTT.

The V gene is TRBV7-2, the J gene TRBJ2-5; the D gene is possibly TRBD1 (8 bases). The germline V gene encodes CDR1 SGHTA and CDR2 FQGNSA. CDR3 size: 15 residues. Trimming removed 4 bases at V and 10 bases at J, with 22 bases between. The CDR3 reads CASSSDRAGDVDQYF. For the CDR3, the DNA is TGTGCCAGCAGCTCGGACAGGGCGGGAGATGTGGACCAGTACTTC. Filled out from reference TRBV7-2 and TRBJ2-5, the complete variable domain reads GAGVSQSPSNKVTEKGKDVELRCDPISGHTALYWYRQSLGQGLEFLIYFQGNSAPDKSGLPSDRFSAERTGGSVSTLTIQRTQQEDSAVYLCASSSDRAGDVDQYFGPGTRLLVL.

The gene calls are TRBV27 and TRBJ1-2; D is possibly TRBD1 (5 bases). Trimming shortened V by 9 bases and J by 2 bases, and 31 bases separated the two germline ends. Germline V gives CDR1 MNHEY, CDR2 SMNVEV (reference sequence). This CDR3 is built from 19 residues. The CDR3 bases are TGTGCCAGTGGGGAACTCGAGGGGACTCGGGACCCCAACAACTATGGCTACACCTTC. Protein: CASGELEGTRDPNNYGYTF.

This sequence joins TRBV7-9 and TRBJ2-2, with D possibly TRBD1 on 6 matching bases. The CDR3 sequence is 15 residues long. Trimming pared 2 bases from V and 1 base from J, leaving 8 bases between. The germline V gene has CDR1 SEHNR and CDR2 FQNEAQ (reference sequence). The CDR3 DNA is TGTGCCAGCAGCTTATTGGGACAGAACACCGGGGAGCTGTTTTTT. Amino acid sequence: CASSLLGQNTGELFF.

This chain connects TRBV15 to TRBJ1-3, with TRBD1 as a possible D gene (5 bases). Germline CDR1 and CDR2: LNHNV and YYDKDF (reference sequence). CDR3 length equals 14 residues. Trimming cost V 4 bases and J 0 bases, with 7 bases left between them. CDR3 coding DNA: TGTGCCACCAGCATAGACAGCTCTGGAAACACCATATATTTT. It codes for CATSIDSSGNTIYF. Complete variable domain (other parts from reference TRBV15 and TRBJ1-3): DAMVIQNPRYQVTQFGKPVTLSCSQTLNHNVMYWYQQKSSQAPKLLFHYYDKDFNNEADTPDNFQSRRPNTSFCFLDIRSPGLGDTAMYLCATSIDSSGNTIYFGEGSWLTVV.

The chain carries TRBV27 and TRBJ2-1, with D unclear. Looked up from germline, CDR1 is MNHEY and CDR2 is SMNVEV (reference sequence). The CDR3 length is 14 residues. With 6 bases removed from V and 8 bases from J, the gap between germline ends came to 17 bases. The CDR3 nucleotides are TGTGCCAGCAGCCCTCGCCAGGAATCGGATGAGCAGTTCTTC. Residues: CASSPRQESDEQFF.